This T cell receptor (beta chain) was found in a study of regulatory and conventional T cells in RAG deficiency. Regulatory T cells were sorted from blood as CD4+ CD25-high CD127-low cells. Produced via immunoSEQ multiplex PCR; TCRdb's table is partial and in-frame only. The sample consists of some 20,000 clones, 87% of them appearing once. The CDR3 is 15 amino acids. V lost 1 base to trimming and J lost 6 bases, with 16 bases between them. Germline values: CDR1 MGHRA, CDR2 YSYEKL. Study-wide results and caveats: RAG-deficient patients showed markedly lower Shannon entropy and higher Simpson indices than control T-cell subsets. Other subsets showed 9 to 10-fold reductions, but Treg unique TCR beta sequences fell roughly 93-fold in these patients. Patient subsets had shorter CDR3s; Omenn Treg-Tconv overlap exceeded 75%.

On this clone itself: Its antigen is as yet unknown.

The same data also contributed to another study, on regulatory T cells. This second study says: The primer mix had 52 TRBV and 13 TRBJ primers.

Sequencing was carried out using Tregs sorted from blood. The TCR originated in a human donor in good health. The J gene is TRBJ2-7, the V gene TRBV4-1, with D perhaps TRBD2 (5 bases). CDR3 sequence reads: CASSQGAAVRVEQYF. CDR3 coding DNA: TGCGCCAGCAGCCAAGGAGCAGCCGTGAGGGTCGAGCAGTACTTC.